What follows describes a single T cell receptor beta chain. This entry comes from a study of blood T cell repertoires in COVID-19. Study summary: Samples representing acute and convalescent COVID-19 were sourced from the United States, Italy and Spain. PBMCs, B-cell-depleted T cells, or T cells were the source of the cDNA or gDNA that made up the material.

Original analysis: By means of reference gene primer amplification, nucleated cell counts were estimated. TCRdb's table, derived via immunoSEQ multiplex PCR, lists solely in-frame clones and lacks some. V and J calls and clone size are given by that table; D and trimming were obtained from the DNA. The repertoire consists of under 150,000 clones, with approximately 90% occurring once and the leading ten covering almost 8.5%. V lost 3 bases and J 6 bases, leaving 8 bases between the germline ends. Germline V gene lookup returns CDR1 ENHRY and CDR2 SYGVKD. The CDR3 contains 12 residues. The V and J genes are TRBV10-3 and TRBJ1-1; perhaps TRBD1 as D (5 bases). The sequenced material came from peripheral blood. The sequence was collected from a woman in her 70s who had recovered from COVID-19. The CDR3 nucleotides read TGTGCCATCAGTGACAGGGCCCCTGAAGCTTTCTTT. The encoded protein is CAISDRAPEAFF.